The 4 T cell receptor beta chains listed next were all sequenced from one sample in a study of cytomegalovirus exposure and HLA in healthy donors. TCRdb keeps only in-frame clones here, not all; method: immunoSEQ multiplex PCR. The data hold more than 120,000 clones, with around nine tenths observed a single time. The sample taken for sequencing was PBMCs. Source of these receptors: a young man in good health and CMV-seropositive.

The chain joins TRBV5-4 to TRBJ1-3; 7 nucleotides agree with TRBD1. V trimming: 4 bases; J trimming: 0 bases; junction bases outside the gene matches: 7. From germline, CDR1 is SGHNT and CDR2 YYREEE (reference sequence). This CDR3 region has 16 residues. This chain's CDR3 is CASSPDGTASGNTIYF. CDR3 DNA sequence: TGTGCCAGCAGCCCGGACGGGACAGCCTCTGGAAACACCATATATTTT. The entire variable domain, with the rest obtained from reference TRBV5-4 and TRBJ1-3, is as follows: ETGVTQSPTHLIKTRGQQVTLRCSSQSGHNTVSWYQQALGQGPQFIFQYYREEENGRGNFPPRFSGLQFPNYSSELNVNALELDDSALYLCASSPDGTASGNTIYFGEGSWLTVV.

DNA of the CDR3: TGCAGCGCTGGGACAGGATATGGCTACACCTTC. Translating gives CSAGTGYGYTF. J is TRBJ1-2 and V is TRBV29-1; 8 nucleotides match TRBD1. The CDR3 totals 11 residues. Trimming cost V 7 bases and J 5 bases; bases outside gene matches: 3. Germline loops: CDR1 SQVTM, CDR2 ANQGSEA. Using reference TRBV29-1 and TRBJ1-2 for the parts outside the CDR3, the full variable domain is SAVISQKPSRDICQRGTSLTIQCQVDSQVTMMFWYRQQPGQSLTLIATANQGSEATYESGFVIDKFPISRPNLTFSTLTVSNMSPEDSSIYLCSAGTGYGYTFGSGTRLTVV.

In this sample, this clone turned up once. The rearrangement uses TRBV5-1 and TRBJ2-3; 8 bases fit TRBD2. From germline, CDR1 is SGHRS and CDR2 YFSETQ. The CDR3 extends over 16 amino acids. After removal of 0 bases from V and 2 bases from J, the junction contained 5 bases not matched to a gene. As DNA, the CDR3 is TGCGCCAGCAGCTTGGCCGTAGCGGGGCTCACAGATACGCAGTATTTT. Translation: CASSLAVAGLTDTQYF.

The V gene is TRBV19, the J gene TRBJ1-2, with D perhaps matching TRBD1 (5 bases). Germline V lookup: CDR1 LNHDA, CDR2 SQIVND (reference sequence). V lost 3 bases and J 7 bases, leaving 18 bases between the germline ends. The CDR3 runs 15 residues. This CDR3 is CASSIGTGGKSGYTF. The CDR3 DNA sequence: TGTGCCAGTAGTATTGGGACCGGGGGAAAGAGTGGCTACACCTTC.